The entry below gives a single T cell receptor beta chain sequence along with its context. The V and J ends lost 0 bases and 3 bases respectively, with 9 bases between them. This CDR3 comprises 15 residues. The germline CDR1 and CDR2 sequences are SGDLS and YYNGEE. TCRdb ran MiXCR on the RT-PCR reads and lists one entry per CDR3 protein. The repertoire holds 650,000 to 800,000 distinct CDR3 sequences, with approximately 15% as singletons. The data belong to a study of response to subunit inactivated influenza vaccine. This TCR was sampled from a man aged 45-60 years who received an inactivated influenza vaccine. The specimen comprised PBMCs from blood, sampled 14 to 15 days before vaccination. The chain links TRBV9 to TRBJ2-2; tentative D call: TRBD2 (6 bases). The CDR3: CASSVEAGHTGELFF. The DNA of the CDR3 is TGTGCCAGCAGCGTAGAAGCGGGTCACACCGGGGAGCTGTTTTTT.